What follows describes a single T cell receptor (beta chain). Antigen specificity is unknown. This record belongs to a study of PD-1 blockade in classical Hodgkin lymphoma. The method was immunoSEQ multiplex PCR; TCRdb's version includes in-frame clones alone and lacks a portion of them. This table holds tens of thousands of clones, about 93% found once. Time point here: newly diagnosed, previously untreated cHL patient sample. Investigators turned to newly diagnosed, untreated classical Hodgkin lymphoma PBMCs for comparison. Findings of the study overall: Reports indicated that newly diagnosed patients had lower baseline TCR diversity than healthy donors did. The drivers behind the repertoire differences, possibly disease activity or prior therapy, remain undefined.

The CDR3 has 13 residues. CDR1 and CDR2 (germline): LGHNT, FRNRAP. Trimming took 7 bases from V and 2 from J, leaving 10 bases between them. The sequenced sample was peripheral blood mononuclear cells (PBMCs). This receptor was obtained from a human donor with classical Hodgkin lymphoma. The chain couples TRBV12-5 to TRBJ2-3; a weak D match, TRBD1 (5 bases). CDR3 bases: TGTGCTAGTGACAGGTCCTACACAGATACGCAGTATTTT. Translated, it gives CASDRSYTDTQYF.